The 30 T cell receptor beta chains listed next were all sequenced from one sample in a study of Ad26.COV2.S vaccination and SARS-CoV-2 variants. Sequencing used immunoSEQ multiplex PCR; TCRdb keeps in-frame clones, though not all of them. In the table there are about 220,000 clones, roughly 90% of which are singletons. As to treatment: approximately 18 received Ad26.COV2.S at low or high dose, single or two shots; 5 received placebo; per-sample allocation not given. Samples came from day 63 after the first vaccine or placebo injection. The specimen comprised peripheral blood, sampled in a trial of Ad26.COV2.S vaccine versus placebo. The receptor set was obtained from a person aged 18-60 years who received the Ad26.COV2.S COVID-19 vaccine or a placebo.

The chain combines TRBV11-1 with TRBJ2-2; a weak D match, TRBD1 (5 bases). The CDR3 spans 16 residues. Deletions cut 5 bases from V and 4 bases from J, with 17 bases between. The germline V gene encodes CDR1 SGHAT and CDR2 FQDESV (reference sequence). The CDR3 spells CASSPRQGMGTGELFF. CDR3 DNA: TGTGCCAGCAGCCCTCGGCAGGGAATGGGCACCGGGGAGCTGTTTTTT.

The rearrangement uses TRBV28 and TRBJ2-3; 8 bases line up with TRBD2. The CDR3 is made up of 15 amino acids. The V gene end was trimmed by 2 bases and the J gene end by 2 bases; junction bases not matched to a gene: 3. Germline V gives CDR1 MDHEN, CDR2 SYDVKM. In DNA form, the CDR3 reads TGTGCCAGCAGTTTAACGGGGGGGTTCACAGATACGCAGTATTTT. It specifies CASSLTGGFTDTQYF.

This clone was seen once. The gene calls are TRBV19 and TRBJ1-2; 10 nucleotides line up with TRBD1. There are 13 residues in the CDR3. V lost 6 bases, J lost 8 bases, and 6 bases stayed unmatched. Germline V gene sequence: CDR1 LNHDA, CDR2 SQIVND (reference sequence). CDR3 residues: CASSDRGREGYTF. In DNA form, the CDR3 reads TGTGCCAGTAGCGACAGGGGGCGGGAAGGCTACACCTTC.

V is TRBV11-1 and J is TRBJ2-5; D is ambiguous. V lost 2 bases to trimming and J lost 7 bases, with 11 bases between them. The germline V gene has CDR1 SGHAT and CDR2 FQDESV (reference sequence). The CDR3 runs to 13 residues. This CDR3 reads CASSLQVPPTQYF. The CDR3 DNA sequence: TGTGCCAGCAGCTTACAGGTCCCCCCGACCCAGTACTTC.

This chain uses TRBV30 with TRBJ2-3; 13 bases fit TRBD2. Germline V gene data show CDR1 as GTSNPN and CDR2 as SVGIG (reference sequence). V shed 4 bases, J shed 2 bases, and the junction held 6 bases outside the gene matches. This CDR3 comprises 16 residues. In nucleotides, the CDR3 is TGTGCCTGGACCCGTGGACTAGCGGGGGTCACAGATACGCAGTATTTT. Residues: CAWTRGLAGVTDTQYF. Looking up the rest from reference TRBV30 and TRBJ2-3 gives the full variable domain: SQTIHQWPATLVQPVGSPLSLECTVEGTSNPNLYWYRQAAGRGLQLLFYSVGIGQISSEVPQNLSASRPQDRQFILSSKKLLLSDSGFYLCAWTRGLAGVTDTQYFGPGTRLTVL.

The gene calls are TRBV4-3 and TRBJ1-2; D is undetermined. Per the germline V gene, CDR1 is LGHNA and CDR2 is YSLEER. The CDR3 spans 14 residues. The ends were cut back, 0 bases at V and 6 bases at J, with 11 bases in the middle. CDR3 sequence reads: CASSQDSLADGYTF. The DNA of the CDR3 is TGCGCCAGCAGCCAAGACTCATTAGCCGATGGCTACACCTTC.

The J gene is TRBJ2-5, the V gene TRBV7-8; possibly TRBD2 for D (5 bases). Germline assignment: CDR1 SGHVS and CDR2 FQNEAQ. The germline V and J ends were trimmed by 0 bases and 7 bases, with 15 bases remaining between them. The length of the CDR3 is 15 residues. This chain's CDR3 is CASSLARGRRVTQYF. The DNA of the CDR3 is TGTGCCAGCAGCTTAGCCCGAGGGAGACGGGTGACCCAGTACTTC.

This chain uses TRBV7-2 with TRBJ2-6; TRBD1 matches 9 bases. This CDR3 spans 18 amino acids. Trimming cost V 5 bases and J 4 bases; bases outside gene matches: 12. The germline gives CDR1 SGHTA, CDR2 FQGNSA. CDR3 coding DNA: TGTGCCAGCAGCCTAACAGGGGGCGCGCTGGCCGGGGCCAACGTCCTGACTTTC. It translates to CASSLTGGALAGANVLTF.

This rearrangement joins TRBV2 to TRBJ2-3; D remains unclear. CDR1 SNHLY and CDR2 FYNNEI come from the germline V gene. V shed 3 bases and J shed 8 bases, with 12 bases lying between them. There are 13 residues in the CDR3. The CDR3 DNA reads TGTGCCAGCAGTGATCGGCCCGGGCTTACGCAGTATTTT. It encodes CASSDRPGLTQYF. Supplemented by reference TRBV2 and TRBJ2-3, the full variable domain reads EPEVTQTPSHQVTQMGQEVILRCVPISNHLYFYWYRQILGQKVEFLVSFYNNEISEKSEIFDDQFSVERPDGSNFTLKIRSTKLEDSAMYFCASSDRPGLTQYFGPGTRLTVL.

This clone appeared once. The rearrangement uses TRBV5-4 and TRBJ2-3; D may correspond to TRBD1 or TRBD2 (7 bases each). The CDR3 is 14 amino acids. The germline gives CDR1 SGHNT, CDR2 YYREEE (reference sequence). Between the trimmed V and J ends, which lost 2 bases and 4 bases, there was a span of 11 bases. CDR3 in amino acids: CASSFQGGADTQYF. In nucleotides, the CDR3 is TGTGCCAGCAGCTTCCAGGGGGGGGCAGATACGCAGTATTTT.

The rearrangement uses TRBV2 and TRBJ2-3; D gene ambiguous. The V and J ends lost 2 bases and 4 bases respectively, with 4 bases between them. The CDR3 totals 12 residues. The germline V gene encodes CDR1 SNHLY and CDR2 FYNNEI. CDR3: CASSELADTQYF. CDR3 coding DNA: TGTGCCAGCAGTGAACTCGCAGATACGCAGTATTTT.

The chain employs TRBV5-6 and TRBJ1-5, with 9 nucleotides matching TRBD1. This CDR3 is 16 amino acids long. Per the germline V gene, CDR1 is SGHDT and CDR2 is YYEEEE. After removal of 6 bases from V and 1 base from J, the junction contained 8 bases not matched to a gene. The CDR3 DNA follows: TGTGCCAGCAACAGGGGGCCCCTCATGAGCAATCAGCCCCAGCATTTT. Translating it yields CASNRGPLMSNQPQHF.

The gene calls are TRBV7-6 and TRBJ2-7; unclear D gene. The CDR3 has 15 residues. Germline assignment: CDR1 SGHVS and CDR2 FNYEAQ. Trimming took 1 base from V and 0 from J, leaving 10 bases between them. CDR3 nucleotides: TGTGCCAGCAGCTTAGAAGGCAGTCTCTCCTACGAGCAGTACTTC. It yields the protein CASSLEGSLSYEQYF. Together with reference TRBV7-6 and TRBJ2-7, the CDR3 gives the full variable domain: GAGVSQSPRYKVTKRGQDVALRCDPISGHVSLYWYRQALGQGPEFLTYFNYEAQQDKSGLPNDRFSAERPEGSISTLTIQRTEQRDSAMYRCASSLEGSLSYEQYFGPGTRLTVT.

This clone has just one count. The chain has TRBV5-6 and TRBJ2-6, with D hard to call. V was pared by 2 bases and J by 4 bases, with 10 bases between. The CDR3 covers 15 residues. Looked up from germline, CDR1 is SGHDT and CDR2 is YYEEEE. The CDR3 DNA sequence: TGTGCCAGCAGCTTTAGGGCGTCCGGGGCCAACGTCCTGACTTTC. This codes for CASSFRASGANVLTF.

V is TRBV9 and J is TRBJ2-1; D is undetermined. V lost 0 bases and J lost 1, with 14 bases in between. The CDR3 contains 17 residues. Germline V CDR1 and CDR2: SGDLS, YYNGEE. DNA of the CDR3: TGTGCCAGCAGCGTAGTCGATAGCAGATGGTCCTACAATGAGCAGTTCTTC. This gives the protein CASSVVDSRWSYNEQFF.

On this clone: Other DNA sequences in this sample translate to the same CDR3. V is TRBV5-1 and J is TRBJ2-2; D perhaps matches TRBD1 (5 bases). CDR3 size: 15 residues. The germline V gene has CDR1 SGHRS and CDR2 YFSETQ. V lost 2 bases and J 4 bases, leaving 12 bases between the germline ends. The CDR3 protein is CASSLSQGGTGELFF. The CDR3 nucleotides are TGCGCCAGCAGCTTATCCCAGGGCGGCACCGGGGAGCTGTTTTTT.

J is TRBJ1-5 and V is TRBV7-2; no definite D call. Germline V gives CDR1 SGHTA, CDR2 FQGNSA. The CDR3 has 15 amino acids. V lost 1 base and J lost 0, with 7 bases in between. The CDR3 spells CASSLGEHSNQPQHF. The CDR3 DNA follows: TGTGCCAGCAGCTTAGGAGAGCATAGCAATCAGCCCCAGCATTTT.

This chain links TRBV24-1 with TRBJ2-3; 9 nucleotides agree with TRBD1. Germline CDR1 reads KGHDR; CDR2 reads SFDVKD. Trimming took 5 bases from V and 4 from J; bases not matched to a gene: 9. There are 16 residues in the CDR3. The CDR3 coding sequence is TGTGCCACCAGTGCCACGGGACAGGGTTACGCAGATACGCAGTATTTT. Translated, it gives CATSATGQGYADTQYF.

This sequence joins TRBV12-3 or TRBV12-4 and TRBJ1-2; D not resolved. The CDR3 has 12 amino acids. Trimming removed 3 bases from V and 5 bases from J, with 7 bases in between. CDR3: CASSLLEYGYTF. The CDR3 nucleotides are TGTGCCAGCAGTTTGTTAGAGTATGGCTACACCTTC.

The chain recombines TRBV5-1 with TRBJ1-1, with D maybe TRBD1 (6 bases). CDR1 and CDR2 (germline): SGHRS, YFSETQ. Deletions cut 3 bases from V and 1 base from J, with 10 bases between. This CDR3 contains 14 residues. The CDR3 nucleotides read TGCGCCAGCAGCTCGGGACACAAGAACACTGAAGCTTTCTTT. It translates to CASSSGHKNTEAFF.

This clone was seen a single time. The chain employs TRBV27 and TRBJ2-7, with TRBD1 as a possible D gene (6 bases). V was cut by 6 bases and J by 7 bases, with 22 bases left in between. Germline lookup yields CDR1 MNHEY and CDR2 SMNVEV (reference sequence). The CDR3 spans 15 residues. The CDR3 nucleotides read TGTGCCAGCAGCCCCTGGACAGAGCCTCAGGGGGAGCAGTACTTC. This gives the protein CASSPWTEPQGEQYF.

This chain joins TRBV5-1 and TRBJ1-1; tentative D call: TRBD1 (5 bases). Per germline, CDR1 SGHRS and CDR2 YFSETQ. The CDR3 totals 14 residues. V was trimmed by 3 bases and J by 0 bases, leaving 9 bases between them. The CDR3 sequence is CASSSLTVNTEAFF. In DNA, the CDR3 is TGCGCCAGCAGCTCCCTGACAGTGAACACTGAAGCTTTCTTT.

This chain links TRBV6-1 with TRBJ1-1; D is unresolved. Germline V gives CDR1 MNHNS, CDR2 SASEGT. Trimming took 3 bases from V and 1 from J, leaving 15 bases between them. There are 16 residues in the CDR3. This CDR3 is CASSDIGEEGNTEAFF. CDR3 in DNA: TGTGCCAGCAGTGACATCGGGGAGGAAGGGAACACTGAAGCTTTCTTT.

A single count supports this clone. The CDR3 DNA reads as TGTGCCAGCAGCCCCCCGGGACTAGCGGGAGTCGAGCAGTACTTC. This encodes CASSPPGLAGVEQYF. This sequence joins TRBV7-9 and TRBJ2-7, with 14 bases that match TRBD2. CDR3 size: 15 residues. Trimming cost V 5 bases and J 6 bases; bases outside gene matches: 6. In germline, CDR1 is SEHNR, CDR2 FQNEAQ (reference sequence).

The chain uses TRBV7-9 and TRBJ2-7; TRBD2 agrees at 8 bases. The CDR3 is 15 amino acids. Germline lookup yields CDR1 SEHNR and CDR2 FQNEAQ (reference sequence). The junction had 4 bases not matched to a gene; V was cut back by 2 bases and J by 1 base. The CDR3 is CASSLLTSASYEQYF. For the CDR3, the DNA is TGTGCCAGCAGCTTATTGACTAGCGCATCCTACGAGCAGTACTTC.

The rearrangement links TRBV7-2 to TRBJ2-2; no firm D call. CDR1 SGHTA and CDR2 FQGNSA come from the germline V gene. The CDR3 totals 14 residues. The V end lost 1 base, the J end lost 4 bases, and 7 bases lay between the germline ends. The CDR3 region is CASSLDGFTGELFF. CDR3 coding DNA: TGTGCCAGCAGCTTAGACGGATTCACCGGGGAGCTGTTTTTT.

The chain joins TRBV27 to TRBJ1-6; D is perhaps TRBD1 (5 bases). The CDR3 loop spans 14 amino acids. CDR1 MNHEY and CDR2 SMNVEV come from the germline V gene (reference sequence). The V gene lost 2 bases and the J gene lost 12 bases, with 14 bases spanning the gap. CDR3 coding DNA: TGTGCCAGCAGTTTACAGGCCCTCAGGGAACCCCTCCACTTT. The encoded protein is CASSLQALREPLHF.

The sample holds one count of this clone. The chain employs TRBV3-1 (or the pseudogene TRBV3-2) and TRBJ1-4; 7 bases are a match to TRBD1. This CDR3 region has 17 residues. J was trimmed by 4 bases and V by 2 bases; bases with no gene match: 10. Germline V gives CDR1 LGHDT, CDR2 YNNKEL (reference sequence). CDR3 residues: CASSQSSKGTVNEKLFF. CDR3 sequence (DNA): TGTGCCAGCAGCCAATCTTCCAAGGGGACAGTTAATGAAAAACTGTTTTTT.

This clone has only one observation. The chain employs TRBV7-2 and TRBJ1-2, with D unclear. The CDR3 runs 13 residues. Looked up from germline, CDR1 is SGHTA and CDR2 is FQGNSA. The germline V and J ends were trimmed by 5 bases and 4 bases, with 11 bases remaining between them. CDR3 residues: CASSRLESYGYTF. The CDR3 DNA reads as TGTGCCAGCAGCCGACTTGAGTCCTATGGCTACACCTTC.

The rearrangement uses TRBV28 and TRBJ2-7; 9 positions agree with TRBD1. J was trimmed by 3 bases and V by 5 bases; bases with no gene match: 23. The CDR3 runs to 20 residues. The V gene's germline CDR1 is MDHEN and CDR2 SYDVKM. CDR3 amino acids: CASSPKGQPGQGKKNYEQYF. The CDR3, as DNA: TGTGCCAGCAGTCCGAAGGGTCAACCGGGACAGGGCAAAAAAAACTACGAGCAGTACTTC.